This TCR beta chain was documented in a study of blood T cell repertoires in COVID-19. About the study: The United States, Italy and Spain provided the acute and convalescent COVID-19 samples. In each case, the material was cDNA or gDNA derived from T cells, B-cell-depleted T cells, or PBMCs.

Per the study methods: Reference gene primer amplification gave nucleated cell count estimates. Libraries were prepared by immunoSEQ multiplex PCR; TCRdb keeps only in-frame clonotypes and omits some of them. The V and J calls and clone size come from that table; D and trimming were worked out from the DNA. In the table there are 200,000 to 250,000 clones, around 86% of which are singletons. CDR3 length: 15 residues. CDR1 and CDR2 from the germline V gene are MDHEN and SYDVKM. V gave up 5 bases and J gave up 7 bases; unmatched junction bases: 13. Assignment of participants to cohorts was predicated upon participant-reported clinical history.

The chain joins TRBV28 to TRBJ1-2, with TRBD1 matching 7 bases. The clonotype was recovered from a man aged 25-45 years in a cohort exposed to, infected with or recovered from COVID-19 (not recorded which). The material sequenced was PBMCs or T cells enriched from blood (not recorded which). CDR3 loop: CASSPTRTGASGYTF. CDR3 sequence (DNA): TGTGCCAGCAGTCCTACTCGAACAGGGGCGAGTGGCTACACCTTC.